This T cell receptor beta chain was sequenced in a study of T-cell memory formation after mild COVID-19. From the 5' RACE reads, TCRdb called clonotypes with MiXCR, one entry per CDR3 protein. The table lists about 320,000 distinct CDR3 sequences, roughly an eighth of them singletons, with about 21% in the top ten. This clonotype was counted between two and nine times. The junction does not match germline at one end; this may be a read error. The material sequenced was PBMCs or a T cell subset sorted from them (not recorded which). The origin of this receptor is a man in his late teens or twenties who had mild COVID-19 (a few samples of this study predate the infection). Cell type and time point are not known.

The CDR3 loop reads CASSPPTWSYEQYF. Here the CDR3 DNA reads TGTGCCAGCTCTCCACCCACCTGGTCCTACGAGCAGTACTTC. The chain joins TRBV18 to TRBJ2-7; D gene ambiguous. The CDR3 covers 14 residues. Germline CDR1 is KGHSH and CDR2 is LQKENI.